The source of this T cell receptor (beta chain) is a study of blood T cell repertoires in COVID-19. Study-wide background: Collection of acute and convalescent COVID-19 samples took place in the United States, Italy and Spain. Sources were T cells, B-cell-depleted T cells, or PBMCs; the material itself was cDNA or gDNA.

Under the authors' procedure: Scientists estimated how many nucleated cells there were by amplifying reference gene primers. Assay used: immunoSEQ multiplex PCR; TCRdb lists only in-frame clones, some missing. V and J calls plus clone size are reproduced from that table; the DNA served to infer D and trimming. The sample gives 250,000 to 300,000 clones, approximately 89% of which show up once; 6.9% is in the top ten. Germline V gene data show CDR1 as LGHNT and CDR2 as FRNRAP. The CDR3 is 24 amino acids. V lost 1 base and J 2 bases, leaving 38 bases between the germline ends. This receptor was identified in a woman aged 25 to 39 who had recovered from COVID-19. The V gene is TRBV12-5, the J gene TRBJ2-5, with D maybe TRBD1 (7 bases). Sequencing input: peripheral blood. This chain's CDR3 is CASGLEILAAEGAVTGAAQETQYF. CDR3 sequence (DNA): TGTGCTAGTGGTTTGGAAATTTTAGCGGCCGAAGGGGCTGTCACAGGGGCAGCTCAAGAGACCCAGTACTTC.